The TCR beta chain described here comes from a study of preoperative IRX-2 immunotherapy in early breast cancer. As to treatment: preoperative locoregional IRX-2 cytokine immunotherapy. This CDR3 is built from 16 residues. The V and J ends lost 3 bases and 3 bases respectively, with 15 bases between them. Germline V gives CDR1 MDHEN, CDR2 SYDVKM. This clone was counted a few times. This table comes from immunoSEQ multiplex PCR, and its TCRdb copy is limited to in-frame clones, with some not included. The table has approximately 28,000 clones, around 75% seen once; the top ten hold under 8%. The sample here was lymph node tissue, taken after IRX-2 immunotherapy. The chain is built from TRBV28 and TRBJ1-3, with D perhaps TRBD1 (5 bases). This clonotype was obtained from a human donor with breast cancer. CDR3 amino acids: CASSFSGARVGNTIYF. CDR3 nucleotides: TGTGCCAGCAGTTTTTCTGGGGCAAGGGTTGGAAACACCATATATTTT. The whole variable domain, remainder taken from reference TRBV28 and TRBJ1-3, is DVKVTQSSRYLVKRTGEKVFLECVQDMDHENMFWYRQDPGLGLRLIYFSYDVKMKEKGDIPEGYSVSREKKERFSLILESASTNQTSMYLCASSFSGARVGNTIYFGEGSWLTVV.